A single sample gave rise to the 20 T cell receptor beta chains below, sequenced in a study of shared clonotypes between healthy human individuals (TCRdb year 2020). The library was built by means of the immunoSEQ multiplex PCR assay. This immuneACCESS table, as held by TCRdb, lists in-frame sequences with V and J called but not all clones. Of the missing ones, under half trace to an unresolved V gene in checked studies; the others have no known cause. Present in this sample are around 980,000 clones, about four fifths of which were seen just once. The ten largest clones take up roughly 0.55% of the sample. The sequenced material came from memory CD4+ T cells from PBMCs. This specimen's cell subset or site label, interpreted: CD45RA-negative fraction. These receptors all stem from a man aged 18 to 30 in good health. Some clones in this sample may be carry-over from other donors' samples.

This chain uses TRBV4-1 with TRBJ1-2; D might be TRBD1 (5 bases). The CDR3 totals 15 residues. Germline lookup yields CDR1 MGHRA and CDR2 YSYEKL. V was shortened by 0 bases and J by 8 bases, with 16 bases between the two germline ends. The CDR3 DNA reads as TGCGCCAGCAGCCAAGACGGGGGAGGAATCAGGGGCTACACCTTC. Translating gives CASSQDGGGIRGYTF.

The gene calls are TRBV10-1 and TRBJ2-3; 10 bases agree with TRBD1. The length of the CDR3 is 16 residues. V shed 9 bases and J 8 bases; nucleotides not matched to a gene: 17. Germline CDR1 reads WNHNN; CDR2 reads SYGVQD (reference sequence). CDR3 region: CARIKIDRGRRGTQYF. The CDR3 DNA sequence: TGCGCCAGGATAAAGATCGACAGGGGGCGCAGGGGTACGCAGTATTTT.

Concerning this clone itself: A much larger clone sits a single nucleotide away, making a read error possible. The same CDR3 also results from other DNA sequences found in this sample. The chain joins TRBV7-2 to TRBJ2-3; TRBD2 might be the D (6 bases). Trimming took 5 bases from V and 2 from J, leaving 11 bases between them. The CDR3 has 14 residues. Germline CDR1 reads SGHTA; CDR2 reads FQGNSA. CDR3 coding DNA: TGTGCCAGCAGCCTAGGAGGGGCCACAGATACGCAGTATTTT. It codes for CASSLGGATDTQYF.

In the case of this clone: Germline is not matched at one junction end, which may reflect a read error. This chain uses TRBV30 with TRBJ1-5; a weak D match, TRBD1 (6 bases). Per germline, CDR1 GTSNPN and CDR2 SVGIG (reference sequence). The CDR3 runs to 16 residues. The CDR3 coding sequence is TGTGCCCGGAGTGTAGGGGGTGACTATAGCAATCAGCCCCAGCATTTT. This encodes CARSVGGDYSNQPQHF.

The V gene is TRBV11-1, the J gene TRBJ2-1, with 9 bases fitting TRBD2. V shed 1 base and J 4 bases; nucleotides not matched to a gene: 5. CDR1 is SGHAT and CDR2 is FQDESV in the germline V gene (reference sequence). CDR3 size: 16 residues. CDR3 sequence: CASSLVGTSRYNEQFF. The CDR3 DNA reads as TGTGCCAGCAGCTTAGTAGGGACTAGCAGATACAATGAGCAGTTCTTC.

The chain employs TRBV29-1 and TRBJ2-3; the match to TRBD2 covers 9 bases. Per the germline V gene, CDR1 is SQVTM and CDR2 is ANQGSEA. CDR3 size: 15 residues. Germline trimming cut 3 bases from V and 4 bases from J; bases unmatched to any gene: 8. CDR3 region: CSVDGSGRRADTQYF. CDR3 sequence (DNA): TGCAGCGTTGATGGTAGCGGGAGACGCGCAGATACGCAGTATTTT.

The chain couples TRBV30 to TRBJ2-2, with unresolved D. CDR3 length: 14 residues. The germline gives CDR1 GTSNPN, CDR2 SVGIG (reference sequence). V was shortened by 0 bases and J by 6 bases, with 11 bases between the two germline ends. CDR3 DNA sequence: TGTGCCTGGAGTGTAAACCGGCTTTCCGGGGAGCTGTTTTTT. It encodes CAWSVNRLSGELFF.

This chain joins TRBV19 and TRBJ1-2; D unresolved. This CDR3 spans 17 amino acids. Trimming cost V 2 bases and J 4 bases, with 20 bases left between them. Germline V gene data show CDR1 as LNHDA and CDR2 as SQIVND (reference sequence). The CDR3 protein is CASSILPGWSNSYGYTF. CDR3 bases: TGTGCCAGTAGTATATTGCCGGGCTGGTCGAACAGCTATGGCTACACCTTC. Looking up the rest from reference TRBV19 and TRBJ1-2 gives the full variable domain: DGGITQSPKYLFRKEGQNVTLSCEQNLNHDAMYWYRQDPGQGLRLIYYSQIVNDFQKGDIAEGYSVSREKKESFPLTVTSAQKNPTAFYLCASSILPGWSNSYGYTFGSGTRLTVV.

V is TRBV7-2 and J is TRBJ2-3; unclear D gene. The V gene lost 4 bases and the J gene lost 5 bases, with 7 bases spanning the gap. The CDR3 is 12 residues long. The germline gives CDR1 SGHTA, CDR2 FQGNSA. CDR3 amino acids: CASSYNRDTQYF. The CDR3 coding sequence is TGTGCCAGCAGCTACAACAGAGATACGCAGTATTTT.

The chain joins TRBV30 to TRBJ2-5; D possibly corresponds to TRBD2 (5 bases). This CDR3 spans 15 amino acids. V was cut by 4 bases and J by 5 bases, with 20 bases left in between. Looked up from germline, CDR1 is GTSNPN and CDR2 is SVGIG (reference sequence). This CDR3 reads CAWTSLDYTGETQYF. As DNA, the CDR3 is TGTGCCTGGACATCCCTCGACTACACCGGGGAGACCCAGTACTTC.

Notes on this clone: This may be a read error, as it is one base from a much larger clone. V usage is TRBV28 and J usage is TRBJ1-2, with 10 positions matching TRBD1. The CDR3 runs 15 residues. The V gene's germline CDR1 is MDHEN and CDR2 SYDVKM. CDR3 sequence: CASRPQTGGVYGNTF. CDR3 DNA sequence: TGTGCCAGCAGACCACAGACAGGGGGCGTCTATGGCAACACCTTC.

In its sample, this clone was seen many times. The rearrangement joins TRBV6-5 to TRBJ2-2; no firm D call. This CDR3 contains 12 residues. V shed 5 bases and J shed 8 bases, with 9 bases lying between them. Germline CDR1 MNHEY, CDR2 SVGAGI. The CDR3: CASSLVRGELFF. The CDR3 nucleotides are TGTGCCAGCAGTCTAGTCCGGGGGGAGCTGTTTTTT.

This clone came up once. This chain links TRBV28 with TRBJ2-7, with a tentative D call TRBD2 (5 bases). This CDR3 has 15 residues. Per germline, CDR1 MDHEN and CDR2 SYDVKM. The V end was cut by 3 bases, the J end by 1 base, with 13 bases between. The CDR3 DNA reads as TGTGCCAGCAGTTTGAGGACCGGGAAATCCTACGAGCAGTACTTC. Amino acid sequence: CASSLRTGKSYEQYF.

As to this clone: This may be a read error: a much more frequent sequence differs by one nucleotide. Other DNA sequences from this sample encode an identical CDR3 as well. V and J are TRBV2 and TRBJ2-5; TRBD2 agrees at 7 bases. The germline V gene has CDR1 SNHLY and CDR2 FYNNEI. The CDR3 is 13 amino acids. Germline trimming cut 4 bases from V and 2 bases from J; bases unmatched to any gene: 1. CDR3 sequence reads: CASSGGLQETQYF. In DNA form, the CDR3 reads TGTGCCAGCAGTGGGGGACTACAAGAGACCCAGTACTTC.

The J gene is TRBJ1-5, the V gene TRBV28; 10 bases match TRBD1. Unmatched junction bases numbered 3, after V lost 5 bases and J lost 5 bases. The germline gives CDR1 MDHEN, CDR2 SYDVKM. The CDR3 has 14 amino acids. In DNA form, the CDR3 reads TGTGCCAGCAGTGGGACAGGGGAACATCAGCCCCAGCATTTT. It codes for CASSGTGEHQPQHF.

The chain is built from TRBV9 and TRBJ2-5, with 7 bases fitting TRBD1. The CDR3 spans 17 residues. CDR1 and CDR2 from the germline V gene are SGDLS and YYNGEE. V lost 0 bases and J lost 1; bases outside the gene matches: 9. CDR3 in amino acids: CASSVAPLGDSQETQYF. The DNA for the CDR3 is TGTGCCAGCAGCGTAGCGCCCTTGGGGGACAGCCAAGAGACCCAGTACTTC.

The V gene is TRBV28, the J gene TRBJ2-3; tentatively, D is TRBD1 or TRBD2 (5 bases each). CDR1 is MDHEN and CDR2 is SYDVKM in the germline V gene. The CDR3 is made up of 14 amino acids. Trimming removed 9 bases from V and 2 bases from J, with 15 bases in between. Written as DNA, the CDR3 is TGTGCCAGTACCGGGACGGTAAACACAGATACGCAGTATTTT. Translation gives CASTGTVNTDTQYF. Full variable domain (rest looked up from reference TRBV28 and TRBJ2-3): DVKVTQSSRYLVKRTGEKVFLECVQDMDHENMFWYRQDPGLGLRLIYFSYDVKMKEKGDIPEGYSVSREKKERFSLILESASTNQTSMYLCASTGTVNTDTQYFGPGTRLTVL.

The V call is TRBV5-8, the J call TRBJ1-3; possible D gene TRBD1, 5 bases. V was clipped by 4 bases and J by 4 bases, with 9 bases between them. This CDR3 has 13 residues. The germline V gene has CDR1 SGHTS and CDR2 YDEGEE. CDR3 sequence reads: CASSQTAGNTIYF. The CDR3 DNA follows: TGTGCCAGCAGCCAGACAGCGGGAAACACCATATATTTT.

The chain combines TRBV29-1 with TRBJ1-3, with D uncertain. Per germline, CDR1 SQVTM and CDR2 ANQGSEA. Trimming removed 4 bases from V and 0 bases from J, with 10 bases in between. The CDR3 runs 14 residues. This CDR3 is CSVGGPSSGNTIYF. The CDR3 DNA follows: TGCAGCGTTGGAGGGCCCAGCTCTGGAAACACCATATATTTT.

The CDR3 sequence is CAWSVTLEYEQYF. As DNA, the CDR3 is TGTGCCTGGAGTGTAACCCTTGAATACGAGCAGTACTTC. The chain employs TRBV30 and TRBJ2-7; D gene unclear. This CDR3 contains 13 residues. Germline CDR1 is GTSNPN and CDR2 is SVGIG (reference sequence). The germline V and J ends were trimmed by 0 bases and 4 bases, with 10 bases remaining between them. Full variable domain (outside the CDR3, taken from reference TRBV30 and TRBJ2-7): SQTIHQWPATLVQPVGSPLSLECTVEGTSNPNLYWYRQAAGRGLQLLFYSVGIGQISSEVPQNLSASRPQDRQFILSSKKLLLSDSGFYLCAWSVTLEYEQYFGPGTRLTVT.